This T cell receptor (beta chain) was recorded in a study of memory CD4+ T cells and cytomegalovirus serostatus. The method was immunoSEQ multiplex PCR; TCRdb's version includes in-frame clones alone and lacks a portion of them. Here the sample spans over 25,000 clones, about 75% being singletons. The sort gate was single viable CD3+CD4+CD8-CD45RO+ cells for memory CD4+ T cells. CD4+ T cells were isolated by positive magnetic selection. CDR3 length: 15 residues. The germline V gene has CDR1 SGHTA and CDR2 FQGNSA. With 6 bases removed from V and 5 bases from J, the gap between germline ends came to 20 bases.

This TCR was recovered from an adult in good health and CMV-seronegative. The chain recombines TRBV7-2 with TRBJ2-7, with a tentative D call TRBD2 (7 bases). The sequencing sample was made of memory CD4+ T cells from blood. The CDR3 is CASRFRGGQYNEQYF. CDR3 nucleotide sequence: TGTGCCAGCAGATTTAGGGGGGGTCAGTACAACGAGCAGTACTTC.